Presented here are 27 T cell receptor beta chains from one specimen sequenced in a study of CD8 T cells in ankylosing spondylitis. TCRdb independently ran MiXCR on the 5' RACE reads; one entry per CDR3 protein. The sample records about 340,000 distinct CDR3 sequences, about 15% being singletons. Sequences were obtained from blood, either unsorted or a sorted T cell fraction (not recorded which). The receptor source for this set is a male donor with ankylosing spondylitis or in good health (not recorded which).

CDR3 sequence (DNA): TGTGCCTGGAGTGCCTTCGGGGGGCTGGAGACCCAGTACTTC. Residues: CAWSAFGGLETQYF. The chain uses TRBV30 and TRBJ2-5; D may be TRBD2 (7 bases). The ends were cut back, 1 base at V and 5 bases at J, with 14 bases in the middle. This CDR3 is built from 14 residues. Germline V gene lookup returns CDR1 GTSNPN and CDR2 SVGIG (reference sequence).

Only a few counts were recorded for this clonotype. The genes are TRBV4-2 and TRBJ2-1, with 8 bases aligning to TRBD2. The CDR3 is 17 residues long. Germline CDR1 and CDR2: LGHNA and YNFKEQ. V shed 1 base, J shed 5 bases, and the junction held 10 bases outside the gene matches. The CDR3 coding sequence is TGTGCCAGCAGCCAAGGGGCCTATGAGACTAGCGACAATGAGCAGTTCTTC. Its protein is CASSQGAYETSDNEQFF.

J is TRBJ2-3 and V is TRBV20-1, with D uncertain. Trimming took off 5 bases at V and 2 bases at J, with 8 bases between the two ends. The CDR3 sequence is 12 residues long. CDR1 is DFQATT, CDR2 SNEGSKA, per germline (reference sequence). In DNA, the CDR3 is TGCAGTGCTGGCCGAAACACAGATACGCAGTATTTT. Protein sequence: CSAGRNTDTQYF.

This clonotype has only a few counts. The genes are TRBV12-5 and TRBJ2-1; 10 bases agree with TRBD1. CDR1 is LGHNT, CDR2 FRNRAP, per germline. CDR3 length equals 17 residues. Germline trimming cut 0 bases from V and 2 bases from J; bases unmatched to any gene: 4. This CDR3 reads CASGLVGTGEAYNEQFF. In DNA form, the CDR3 reads TGTGCTAGTGGTTTGGTAGGGACAGGGGAGGCCTACAATGAGCAGTTCTTC.

The J gene is TRBJ2-3, the V gene TRBV7-9; D is undetermined. This CDR3 is built from 16 residues. Germline CDR1 is SEHNR and CDR2 is FQNEAQ (reference sequence). The V gene lost 5 bases and the J gene lost 0 bases, with 15 bases spanning the gap. The CDR3 region has the DNA TGTGCCAGCAGCGGTACGGCGCGGTTTAGCACAGATACGCAGTATTTT. Residues: CASSGTARFSTDTQYF.

This clonotype occurred a few times. The J gene is TRBJ2-3, the V gene TRBV10-2; TRBD2 might be the D (6 bases). This CDR3 is 15 amino acids long. V was clipped by 0 bases and J by 4 bases, with 11 bases between them. The germline CDR1 and CDR2 sequences are WSHSY and SAAADI. This chain's CDR3 is CASSESGGASDTQYF. The CDR3 bases are TGCGCCAGCAGTGAGTCAGGCGGGGCTTCAGATACGCAGTATTTT.

This chain connects TRBV7-6 to TRBJ1-4, with 7 bases that match TRBD1. This CDR3 has 15 amino acids. Germline values: CDR1 SGHVS, CDR2 FNYEAQ. V trimming: 5 bases; J trimming: 6 bases; junction bases outside the gene matches: 9. CDR3 DNA: TGTGCCAGCAGCCCACAGGGGTTCGACGATGAAAAACTGTTTTTT. Translated, it gives CASSPQGFDDEKLFF.

This clonotype was seen only a few times. The chain carries TRBV7-2 and TRBJ2-2; no definite D call. CDR1 and CDR2 (germline): SGHTA, FQGNSA. This CDR3 has 14 amino acids. Trimming took off 5 bases at V and 5 bases at J, with 12 bases between the two ends. CDR3 bases: TGTGCCAGCAGCCCCCCAGTTAGGACCGGGGAGCTGTTTTTT. Translation gives CASSPPVRTGELFF.

CDR3 amino acids: CASSLGRGQGYEQYF. The CDR3 DNA follows: TGTGCCAGCAGTTTAGGGCGGGGACAGGGCTACGAGCAGTACTTC. The chain couples TRBV12-3 or TRBV12-4 to TRBJ2-7, with TRBD1 matching over 9 bases. The V and J ends lost 1 base and 3 bases, in that order; junction bases with no gene match: 4. The CDR3 runs to 15 residues.

This clonotype was recorded a few times. The J gene is TRBJ1-1, the V gene TRBV20-1; D remains ambiguous. Trimming shortened V by 5 bases and J by 5 bases, and 12 bases separated the two germline ends. This CDR3 contains 12 residues. From germline, CDR1 is DFQATT and CDR2 SNEGSKA (reference sequence). This chain's CDR3 is CSASSGGTEAFF. The CDR3 DNA is TGCAGTGCTTCATCCGGCGGGACTGAAGCTTTCTTT.

This clonotype was counted at least ten times. The V gene is TRBV12-3 or TRBV12-4, the J gene TRBJ1-1; D might be TRBD1 (5 bases). Trimming cost V 5 bases and J 0 bases, with 13 bases left between them. The CDR3 consists of 15 residues. CDR3: CASSEQVIMNTEAFF. The CDR3 bases are TGTGCCAGCAGTGAACAGGTCATCATGAACACTGAAGCTTTCTTT.

There are many counts of this clonotype. The rearrangement links TRBV5-1 to TRBJ1-2; 7 positions agree with TRBD1. The CDR3 loop spans 14 amino acids. J lost 3 bases, V lost 0 bases, and 2 bases had no gene match. Looked up from germline, CDR1 is SGHRS and CDR2 is YFSETQ. CDR3 coding DNA: TGCGCCAGCAGCTTGGCCACAGGGGACTATGGCTACACCTTC. It yields the protein CASSLATGDYGYTF.

The V and J genes are TRBV20-1 and TRBJ1-2; possible D gene TRBD1, 6 bases. The CDR3 runs to 14 residues. CDR1 is DFQATT and CDR2 is SNEGSKA in the germline V gene (reference sequence). The V and J ends lost 3 bases and 6 bases respectively, with 17 bases between them. CDR3: CSASASRTVNGYTF. CDR3 DNA: TGCAGTGCTAGTGCTTCCAGGACAGTGAATGGCTACACCTTC.

The rearrangement links TRBV20-1 to TRBJ1-6; TRBD1 matches 7 bases. Unmatched junction bases numbered 9, after V lost 3 bases and J lost 7 bases. Germline CDR1 DFQATT, CDR2 SNEGSKA (reference sequence). The CDR3 is 15 residues long. The CDR3 protein is CSARLTGRENSPLHF. The DNA of the CDR3 is TGCAGTGCTAGGCTGACAGGGAGAGAGAATTCACCCCTCCACTTT.

J is TRBJ2-2 and V is TRBV25-1; TRBD2 agrees at 8 bases. CDR3 length: 20 residues. After removal of 1 base from V and 3 bases from J, the junction contained 16 bases not matched to a gene. Germline V gene sequence: CDR1 MGHDK, CDR2 SYGVNS. CDR3 DNA: TGTGCCAGCAGTGAATTAGGGGTGTGGAGATCGGGAGGGTACACCGGGGAGCTGTTTTTT. Translation gives CASSELGVWRSGGYTGELFF.

This clonotype was picked up a small number of times. The chain uses TRBV27 and TRBJ2-1; TRBD1 might be the D (6 bases). Germline CDR1 and CDR2: MNHEY and SMNVEV (reference sequence). With 5 bases removed from V and 3 bases from J, the gap between germline ends came to 17 bases. The CDR3 contains 16 residues. For the CDR3, the DNA is TGTGCCAGCAGTCCCGAGGGTTGGGGGCTCTACAATGAGCAGTTCTTC. It translates to CASSPEGWGLYNEQFF.

This clonotype came up a few times. This chain links TRBV2 with TRBJ2-5; D ambiguous. The V end lost 4 bases, the J end lost 4 bases, and 7 bases lay between the germline ends. Per germline, CDR1 SNHLY and CDR2 FYNNEI. The CDR3 is 12 amino acids. The DNA of the CDR3 is TGTGCCAGCAGTGCGATGGTAGAGACCCAGTACTTC. It yields the protein CASSAMVETQYF.

This clonotype was picked up a small number of times. The CDR3 region is CSGQAADETF. CDR3 coding DNA: TGCAGCGGCCAGGCCGCGGACGAGACCTTC. The J gene is TRBJ1-2, the V gene TRBV29-1; D is uncertain. Trimming pared 7 bases from V and 14 bases from J, leaving 17 bases between. Germline V gene data show CDR1 as SQVTM and CDR2 as ANQGSEA. The CDR3 has 10 residues. Variable domain in full (rest from reference TRBV29-1 and TRBJ1-2): SAVISQKPSRDICQRGTSLTIQCQVDSQVTMMFWYRQQPGQSLTLIATANQGSEATYESGFVIDKFPISRPNLTFSTLTVSNMSPEDSSIYLCSGQAADETFGSGTRLTVV.

This clonotype was found a few times. The DNA of the CDR3 is TGTGCCAGCAGTTCGCCTAGCGGGATCTTCTACGAGCAGTACTTC. Translating it yields CASSSPSGIFYEQYF. The J gene is TRBJ2-7, the V gene TRBV12-3 or TRBV12-4; 9 bases fit TRBD2. The CDR3 consists of 15 residues. Trimming at V came to 4 bases and at J to 3 bases, leaving 7 bases not matched to a gene.

This clonotype was seen at least ten times. The chain links TRBV3-1 to TRBJ2-1; D may be TRBD1 (5 bases). V was trimmed by 3 bases and J by 3 bases, leaving 12 bases between them. Per the germline V gene, CDR1 is LGHDT and CDR2 is YNNKEL (reference sequence). The CDR3 loop spans 15 amino acids. The CDR3 loop is CASSQALGVYNEQFF. DNA for the CDR3: TGTGCCAGCAGCCAGGCGCTAGGGGTCTACAATGAGCAGTTCTTC.

The chain employs TRBV12-3 or TRBV12-4 and TRBJ1-5; no clear D. V was trimmed by 1 base and J by 0 bases, leaving 4 bases between them. The CDR3 sequence is 14 residues long. The CDR3 bases are TGTGCCAGCAGTTTAGGCATTAGCAATCAGCCCCAGCATTTT. Translated, it gives CASSLGISNQPQHF.

In DNA form, the CDR3 reads TGCAGTGCTAGCGGGGGCCCCCCGGGAGATACGCAGTATTTT. Translating gives CSASGGPPGDTQYF. The rearrangement uses TRBV20-1 and TRBJ2-3; possibly TRBD1 or TRBD2 for D (6 bases each). From germline, CDR1 is DFQATT and CDR2 SNEGSKA (reference sequence). There are 14 residues in the CDR3. V was pared by 3 bases and J by 5 bases, with 15 bases between.

This clonotype was observed a few times. The chain joins TRBV12-3 or TRBV12-4 to TRBJ2-7; TRBD2 matches 8 bases. V lost 5 bases to trimming and J lost 2 bases; unmatched junction nucleotides: 5. CDR3 length equals 14 residues. As DNA, the CDR3 is TGTGCCAGCAGTGCCATAGCGGGACCCTACGAGCAGTACTTC. It translates to CASSAIAGPYEQYF.

The table lists this clonotype with many counts. The rearrangement joins TRBV12-3 or TRBV12-4 to TRBJ2-5; 7 bases are a match to TRBD1. The V segment lost 1 base and the J segment 4 bases; nucleotides outside the gene matches: 3. This CDR3 is built from 14 residues. CDR3 protein: CASSLGGGGETQYF. The CDR3 coding sequence is TGTGCCAGCAGTTTAGGAGGGGGCGGAGAGACCCAGTACTTC.

There are a few counts of this clonotype. The rearrangement links TRBV20-1 to TRBJ2-5, with D possibly being TRBD1 or TRBD2 (5 bases each). The V end lost 5 bases, the J end lost 3 bases, and 7 bases lay between the germline ends. Germline CDR1 and CDR2: DFQATT and SNEGSKA (reference sequence). The CDR3 has 11 residues. The CDR3 protein is CSAGTEETQYF. The CDR3 DNA reads as TGCAGTGCTGGGACGGAAGAGACCCAGTACTTC.

This clonotype was detected many times. The chain has TRBV29-1 and TRBJ1-1, with TRBD1 as a possible D gene (5 bases). The germline gives CDR1 SQVTM, CDR2 ANQGSEA. V was shortened by 5 bases and J by 5 bases, with 15 bases between the two germline ends. This CDR3 contains 13 residues. As DNA, the CDR3 is TGCAGCGTTCACCGGGGGACGGGAACTGAAGCTTTCTTT. This encodes CSVHRGTGTEAFF. Drawing the rest from reference TRBV29-1 and TRBJ1-1, the complete variable domain is SAVISQKPSRDICQRGTSLTIQCQVDSQVTMMFWYRQQPGQSLTLIATANQGSEATYESGFVIDKFPISRPNLTFSTLTVSNMSPEDSSIYLCSVHRGTGTEAFFGQGTRLTVV.

This clonotype was recorded a few times. The gene calls are TRBV6-1 and TRBJ2-1, with 8 positions matching TRBD1. The V gene end was trimmed by 8 bases and the J gene end by 1 base; junction bases not matched to a gene: 7. This CDR3 is built from 15 residues. Germline CDR1 reads MNHNS; CDR2 reads SASEGT. The CDR3: CASQGGQGSYNEQFF. CDR3 DNA sequence: TGTGCCAGCCAAGGAGGACAGGGATCCTACAATGAGCAGTTCTTC.